A selection of T cell receptor beta chains follows, all from one sample in a study of T-cell reconstitution after alpha-beta-depleted transplantation in children. TCRdb reprocessed the PCR reads via MiXCR and lists one record per CDR3 protein. The sample lists over 400,000 distinct CDR3 sequences; roughly 44% were seen once. The starting material was PBMCs, obtained before TCRalphabeta/CD19-depleted stem cell transplant. These receptors were collected from a girl aged 2 to 10 with aplastic anemia, due to receive a stem cell transplant. Each CDR3 is given with its conserved first and last residue. A D gene is named only where the DNA matches it firmly. Only some rows state a clone size, as once, few, many or a class for expanded clones.

v_call	clone_size	d_call	j_call	cdr3_nt	cdr3_aa
TRBV7-2	many	NA	TRBJ2-5	TGTGCCAGCAGCTTAGCGTGGATCCAAGAGACCCAGTACTTC	CASSLAWIQETQYF
TRBV29-1	NA	TRBD2	TRBJ2-1	TGCAGCGTTATAGCGGGAGAGGCCTACAATGAGCAGTTCTTC	CSVIAGEAYNEQFF
TRBV6-1	few	NA	TRBJ1-5	TGTGCCAGTTCCGTATGGAGCAATCAGCCCCAGCATTTT	CASSVWSNQPQHF
TRBV20-1	few	NA	TRBJ2-7	TGCAGTGCTAGAGATACGGCTAACTACGAGCAGTACTTC	CSARDTANYEQYF
TRBV12-3/TRBV12-4	once	NA	TRBJ2-7	TGTGCCAGCAGCCGGAGCGTTAGCGGACTATACGAGCAGTACTTC	CASSRSVSGLYEQYF
TRBV7-2	few	NA	TRBJ2-3	TGTGCCAGCAGCTTACATTCAACGCAGTATTTT	CASSLHSTQYF
TRBV28	NA	TRBD1	TRBJ1-6	TGTGCCAGCAGGAACGGACAGGGGGGATCACCCCTCCACTTT	CASRNGQGGSPLHF
TRBV20-1	NA	TRBD2	TRBJ2-7	TGCAGTGCTAGCCGGGAGGGCCTGTCTTACGAGCAGTACTTC	CSASREGLSYEQYF
TRBV3-1	few	NA	TRBJ2-1	TGTGCCAGCAGCCTCAACCGGGGGTATGAGCAGTTCTTC	CASSLNRGYEQFF
TRBV5-1	few	NA	TRBJ2-7	TGCGCCAGCAGCCCCCCCGGGGAGGTACACGAGCAGTACTTC	CASSPPGEVHEQYF
TRBV27	few	NA	TRBJ2-6	TGTGCCAGCAGAAACGGCGCAGGGGCTGGGGCCAACGTCCTGACTTTC	CASRNGAGAGANVLTF
TRBV7-9	NA	TRBD1	TRBJ1-5	TGTGCCAGCAGCCGGACAGGGCGGCTGAGCAATCAGCCCCAGCATTTT	CASSRTGRLSNQPQHF
TRBV20-1	NA	TRBD2	TRBJ2-7	TGCAGTGCTACGCCGGGACTAGCGCCTTACTTC	CSATPGLAPYF
TRBV7-9	NA	TRBD2	TRBJ2-3	TGTGCCAGCAGCTCGAGACTAGCGGGAGGGCTGGGAGATACGCCGTATTTT	CASSSRLAGGLGDTPYF
TRBV12-3/TRBV12-4	NA	NA	TRBJ1-3	TGTGCTGTGTCCCCAGGGCCAGCGGTTTTAACCATATATTTT	CAVSPGPAVLTIYF
TRBV4-1	NA	TRBD2	TRBJ2-1	TGCGCCAGCAGCTCCGGACCGGGGGCCGGGACTAGCGGGATCAATGAGCAGTTCTTC	CASSSGPGAGTSGINEQFF
TRBV11-2	NA	TRBD2	TRBJ2-3	TGTGCCAGCAGCCCCGGGGGTATTAGCGGGGGCCCCCATGCAGTCACAGATACGCAGTATTTT	CASSPGGISGGPHAVTDTQYF
TRBV28	NA	TRBD1	TRBJ2-5	TGTGCCAGCAGTTTCCCCGGGACAGGGCGGGAGACCCAGTACTTC	CASSFPGTGRETQYF